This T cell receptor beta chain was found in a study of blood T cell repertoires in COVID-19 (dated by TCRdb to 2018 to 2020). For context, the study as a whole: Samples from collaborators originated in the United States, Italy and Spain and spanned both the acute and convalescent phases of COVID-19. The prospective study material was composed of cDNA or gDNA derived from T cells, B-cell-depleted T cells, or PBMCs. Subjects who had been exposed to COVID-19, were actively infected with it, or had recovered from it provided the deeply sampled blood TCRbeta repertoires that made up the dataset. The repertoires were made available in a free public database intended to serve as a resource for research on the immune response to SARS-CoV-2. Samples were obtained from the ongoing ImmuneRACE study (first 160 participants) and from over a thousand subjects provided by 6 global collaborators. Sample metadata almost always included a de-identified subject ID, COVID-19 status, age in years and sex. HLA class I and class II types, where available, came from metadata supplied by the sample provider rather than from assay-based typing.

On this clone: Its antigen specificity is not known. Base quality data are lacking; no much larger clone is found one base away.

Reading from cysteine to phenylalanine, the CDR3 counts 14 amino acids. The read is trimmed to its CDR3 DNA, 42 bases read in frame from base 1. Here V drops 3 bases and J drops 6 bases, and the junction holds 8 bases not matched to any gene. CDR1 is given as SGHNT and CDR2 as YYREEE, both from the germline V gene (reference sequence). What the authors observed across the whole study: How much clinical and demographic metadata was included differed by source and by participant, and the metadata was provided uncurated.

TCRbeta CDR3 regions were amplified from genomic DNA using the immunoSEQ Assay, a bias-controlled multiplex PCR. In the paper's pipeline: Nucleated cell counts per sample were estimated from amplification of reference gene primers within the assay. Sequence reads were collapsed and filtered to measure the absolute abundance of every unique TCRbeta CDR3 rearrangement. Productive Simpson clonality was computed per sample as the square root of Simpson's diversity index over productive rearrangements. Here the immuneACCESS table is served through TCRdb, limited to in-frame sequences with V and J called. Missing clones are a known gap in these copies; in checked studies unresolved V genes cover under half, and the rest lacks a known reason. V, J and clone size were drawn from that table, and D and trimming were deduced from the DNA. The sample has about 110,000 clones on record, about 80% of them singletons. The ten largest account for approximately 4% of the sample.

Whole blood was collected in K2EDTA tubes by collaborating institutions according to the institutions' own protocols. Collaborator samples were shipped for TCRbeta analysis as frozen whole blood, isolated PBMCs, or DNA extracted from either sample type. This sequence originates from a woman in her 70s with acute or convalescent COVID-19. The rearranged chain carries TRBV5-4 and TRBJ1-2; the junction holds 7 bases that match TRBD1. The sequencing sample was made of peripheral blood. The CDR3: CASSWGQIGNGYTF. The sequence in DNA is TGTGCCAGCAGCTGGGGACAGATAGGGAATGGCTACACCTTC.